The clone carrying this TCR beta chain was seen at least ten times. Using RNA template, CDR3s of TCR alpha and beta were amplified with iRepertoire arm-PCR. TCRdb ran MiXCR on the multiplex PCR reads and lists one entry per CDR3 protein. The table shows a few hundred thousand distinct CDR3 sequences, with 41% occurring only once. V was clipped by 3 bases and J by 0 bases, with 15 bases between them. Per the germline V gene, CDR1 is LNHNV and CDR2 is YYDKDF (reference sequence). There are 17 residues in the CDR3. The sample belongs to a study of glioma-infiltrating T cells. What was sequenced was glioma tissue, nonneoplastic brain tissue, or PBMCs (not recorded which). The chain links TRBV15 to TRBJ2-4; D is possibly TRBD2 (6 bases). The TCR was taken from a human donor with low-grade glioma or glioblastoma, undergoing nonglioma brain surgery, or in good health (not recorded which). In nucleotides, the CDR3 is TGTGCCACCAGCAGCGGGACTGCACTCTTAGCCAAAAACATTCAGTACTTC. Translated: CATSSGTALLAKNIQYF.